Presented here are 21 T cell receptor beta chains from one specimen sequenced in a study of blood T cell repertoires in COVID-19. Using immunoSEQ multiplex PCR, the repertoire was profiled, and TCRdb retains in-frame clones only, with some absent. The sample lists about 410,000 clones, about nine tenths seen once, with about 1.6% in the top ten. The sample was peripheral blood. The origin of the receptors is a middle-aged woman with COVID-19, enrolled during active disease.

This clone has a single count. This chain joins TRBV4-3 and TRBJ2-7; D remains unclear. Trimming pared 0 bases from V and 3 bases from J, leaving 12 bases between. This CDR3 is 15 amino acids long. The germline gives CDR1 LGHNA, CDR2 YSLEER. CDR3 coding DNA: TGCGCCAGCAGCCAAGAACAAACCTTATACTACGAGCAGTACTTC. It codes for CASSQEQTLYYEQYF.

This chain's CDR3 is CASSYSFQGISYEQYF. In DNA, the CDR3 is TGTGCCAGCAGTTACTCTTTCCAGGGGATCTCCTACGAGCAGTACTTC. J is TRBJ2-7 and V is TRBV6-5; possibly TRBD1 for D (6 bases). The germline V and J ends were trimmed by 0 bases and 0 bases, with 12 bases remaining between them. The CDR3 runs 16 residues. The germline CDR1 and CDR2 sequences are MNHEY and SVGAGI.

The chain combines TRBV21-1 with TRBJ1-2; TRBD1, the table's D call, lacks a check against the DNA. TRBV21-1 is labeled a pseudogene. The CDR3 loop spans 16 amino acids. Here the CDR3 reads CASSKTQPNRAHGYTF. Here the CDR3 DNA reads TGTGCCAGCAGCAAAACCCAACCCAACAGGGCCCATGGCTACACCTTC.

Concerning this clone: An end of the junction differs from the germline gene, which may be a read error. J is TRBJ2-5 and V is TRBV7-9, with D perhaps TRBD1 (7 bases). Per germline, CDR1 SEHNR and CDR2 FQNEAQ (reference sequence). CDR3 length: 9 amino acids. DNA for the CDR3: TGTGCCAGCAGCCAGGGGGGCAACTTC. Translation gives CASSQGGNF.

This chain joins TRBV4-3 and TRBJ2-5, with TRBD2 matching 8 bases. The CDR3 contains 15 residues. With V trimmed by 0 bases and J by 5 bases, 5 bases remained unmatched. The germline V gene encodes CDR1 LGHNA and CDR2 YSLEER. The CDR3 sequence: CASSQDRAGVETQYF. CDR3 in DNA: TGCGCCAGCAGCCAAGACCGAGCGGGAGTGGAGACCCAGTACTTC.

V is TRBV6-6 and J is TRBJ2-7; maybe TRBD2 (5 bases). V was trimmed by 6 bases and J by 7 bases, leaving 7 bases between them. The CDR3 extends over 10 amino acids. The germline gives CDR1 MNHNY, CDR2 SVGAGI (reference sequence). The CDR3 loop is CASRSGEQYF. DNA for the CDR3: TGTGCCAGCAGATCGGGGGAGCAGTACTTC.

CDR3 DNA sequence: TGTGCCACCAGCAAGGGGCGGACTAGCGGGGCCTACGAGCAGTACTTC. This translates into CATSKGRTSGAYEQYF. The chain uses TRBV15 and TRBJ2-7; TRBD2 aligns across 12 bases. V was clipped by 4 bases and J by 2 bases; unmatched bases: 6. The germline V gene has CDR1 LNHNV and CDR2 YYDKDF (reference sequence). The CDR3 length is 16 residues.

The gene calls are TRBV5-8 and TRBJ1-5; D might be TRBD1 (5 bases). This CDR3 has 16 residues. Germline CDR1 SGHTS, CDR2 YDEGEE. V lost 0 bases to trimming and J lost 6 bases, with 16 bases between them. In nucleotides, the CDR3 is TGTGCCAGCAGCTTGGTGGCACCGGGGGGACGTCAGCCCCAGCATTTT. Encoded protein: CASSLVAPGGRQPQHF.

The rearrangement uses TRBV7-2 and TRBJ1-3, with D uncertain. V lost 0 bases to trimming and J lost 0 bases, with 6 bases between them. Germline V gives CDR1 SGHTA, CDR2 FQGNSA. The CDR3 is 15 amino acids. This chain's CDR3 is CASSLAAYSGNTIYF. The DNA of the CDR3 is TGTGCCAGCAGCTTAGCGGCTTACTCTGGAAACACCATATATTTT.

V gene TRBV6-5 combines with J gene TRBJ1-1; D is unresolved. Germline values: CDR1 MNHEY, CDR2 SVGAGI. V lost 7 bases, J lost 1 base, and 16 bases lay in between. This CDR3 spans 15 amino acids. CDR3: CASTQPGQPNTEAFF. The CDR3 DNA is TGTGCCAGCACCCAACCAGGCCAACCGAACACTGAAGCTTTCTTT.

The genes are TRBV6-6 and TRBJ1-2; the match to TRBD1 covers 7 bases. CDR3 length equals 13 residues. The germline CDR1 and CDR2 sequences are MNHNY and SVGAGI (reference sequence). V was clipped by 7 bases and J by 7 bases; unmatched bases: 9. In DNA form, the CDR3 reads TGTGCCAGCATTTCTAGGGGGCGCGGTGGCTACACCTTC. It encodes CASISRGRGGYTF.

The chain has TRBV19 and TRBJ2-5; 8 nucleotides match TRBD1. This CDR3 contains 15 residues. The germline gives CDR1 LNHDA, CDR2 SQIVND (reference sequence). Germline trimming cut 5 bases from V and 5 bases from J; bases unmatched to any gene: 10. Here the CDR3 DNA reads TGTGCCAGTAGTGCCTACAGGGGGTCGGGGGAGACCCAGTACTTC. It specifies CASSAYRGSGETQYF.

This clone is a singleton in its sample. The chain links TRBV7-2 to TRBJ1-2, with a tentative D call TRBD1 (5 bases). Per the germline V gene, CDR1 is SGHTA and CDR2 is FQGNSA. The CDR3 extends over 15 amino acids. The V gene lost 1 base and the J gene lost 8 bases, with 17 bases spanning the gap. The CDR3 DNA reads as TGTGCCAGCAGCTTAGAGATCCGGGGGACCGGGGGCTACACCTTC. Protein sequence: CASSLEIRGTGGYTF.

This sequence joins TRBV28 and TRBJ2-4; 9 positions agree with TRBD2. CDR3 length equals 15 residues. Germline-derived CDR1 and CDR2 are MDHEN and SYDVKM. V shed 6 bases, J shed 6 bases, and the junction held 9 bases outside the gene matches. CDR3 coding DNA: TGTGCCAGCAGGCCGCCGGGACTAGCTCTAAACATTCAGTACTTC. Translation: CASRPPGLALNIQYF.

CDR3 coding DNA: TGCGCCAGCAGCCAAGGACAGGGCTCGGGGGCCAACGTCCTGACTTTC. This gives the protein CASSQGQGSGANVLTF. This chain uses TRBV4-1 with TRBJ2-6; 7 nucleotides match TRBD1. Per germline, CDR1 MGHRA and CDR2 YSYEKL. The CDR3 loop spans 16 amino acids. Trimming at V came to 1 base and at J to 4 bases, leaving 4 bases not matched to a gene.

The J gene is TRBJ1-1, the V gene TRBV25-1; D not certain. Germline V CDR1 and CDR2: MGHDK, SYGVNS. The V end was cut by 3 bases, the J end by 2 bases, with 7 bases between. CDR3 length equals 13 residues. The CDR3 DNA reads TGTGCCAGCAGTGATCCCTTTAACACTGAAGCTTTCTTT. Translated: CASSDPFNTEAFF. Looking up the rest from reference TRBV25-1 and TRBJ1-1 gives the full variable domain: EADIYQTPRYLVIGTGKKITLECSQTMGHDKMYWYQQDPGMELHLIHYSYGVNSTEKGDLSSESTVSRIRTEHFPLTLESARPSHTSQYLCASSDPFNTEAFFGQGTRLTVV.

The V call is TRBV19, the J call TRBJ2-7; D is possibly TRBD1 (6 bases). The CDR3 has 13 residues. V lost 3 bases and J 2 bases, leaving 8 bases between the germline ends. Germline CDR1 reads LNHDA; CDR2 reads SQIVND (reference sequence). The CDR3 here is CASSMTGTYEQYF. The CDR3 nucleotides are TGTGCCAGTAGTATGACAGGCACCTACGAGCAGTACTTC.

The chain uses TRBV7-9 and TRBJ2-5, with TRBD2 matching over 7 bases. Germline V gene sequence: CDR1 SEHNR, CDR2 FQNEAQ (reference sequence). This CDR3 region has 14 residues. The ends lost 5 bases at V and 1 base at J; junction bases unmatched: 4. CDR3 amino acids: CASSTPSGQETQYF. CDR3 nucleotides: TGTGCCAGCAGCACTCCTAGCGGCCAAGAGACCCAGTACTTC.

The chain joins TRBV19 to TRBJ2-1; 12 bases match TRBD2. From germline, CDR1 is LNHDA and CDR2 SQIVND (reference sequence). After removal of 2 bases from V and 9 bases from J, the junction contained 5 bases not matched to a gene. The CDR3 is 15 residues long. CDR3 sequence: CASSISLAGGVEQFF. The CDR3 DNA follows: TGTGCCAGTAGTATAAGCCTAGCGGGAGGGGTTGAGCAGTTCTTC.

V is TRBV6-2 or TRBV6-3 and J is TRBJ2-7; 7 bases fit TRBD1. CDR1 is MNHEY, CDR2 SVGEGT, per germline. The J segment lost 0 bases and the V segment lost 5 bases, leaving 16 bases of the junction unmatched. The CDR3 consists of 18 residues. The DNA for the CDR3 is TGTGCCAGCAGTAACAATATACTACAGGGGATTGGCTCCTACGAGCAGTACTTC. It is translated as CASSNNILQGIGSYEQYF.

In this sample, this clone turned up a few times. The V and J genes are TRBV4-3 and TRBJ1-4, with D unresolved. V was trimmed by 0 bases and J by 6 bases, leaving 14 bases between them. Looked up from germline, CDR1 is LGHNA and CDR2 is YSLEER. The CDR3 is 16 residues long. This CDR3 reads CASSQDSGRGHEKLFF. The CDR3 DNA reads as TGCGCCAGCAGCCAAGATTCGGGGAGAGGACATGAAAAACTGTTTTTT.